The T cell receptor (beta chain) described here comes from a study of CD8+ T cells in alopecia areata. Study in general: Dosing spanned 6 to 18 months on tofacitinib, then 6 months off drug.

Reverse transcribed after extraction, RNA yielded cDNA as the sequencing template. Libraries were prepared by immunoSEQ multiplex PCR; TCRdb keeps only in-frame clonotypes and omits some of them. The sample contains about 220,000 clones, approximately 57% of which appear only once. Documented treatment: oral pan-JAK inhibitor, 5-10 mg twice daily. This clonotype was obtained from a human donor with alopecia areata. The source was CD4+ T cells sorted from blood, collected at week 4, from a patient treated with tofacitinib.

The CDR3: CASSQDGGGLRALHF. The DNA for the CDR3 is TGCGCCAGCAGCCAAGATGGGGGTGGCCTTCGGGCCCTCCACTTT. The chain links TRBV4-1 to TRBJ1-6; D possibly corresponds to TRBD1 (5 bases). Trimming shortened V by 0 bases and J by 14 bases, and 17 bases separated the two germline ends. The CDR3 extends over 15 amino acids. Germline loops: CDR1 MGHRA, CDR2 YSYEKL.